The 10 T cell receptor beta chains reported below all come from one sample, sequenced in a study of blood T cell repertoires in COVID-19. Measured with immunoSEQ multiplex PCR; TCRdb has only the in-frame clones, and not every one. The repertoire holds roughly 370,000 clones, about 86% seen once, with 10% in the top ten. The sample comprised PBMCs or T cells enriched from blood (not recorded which). Receptors were obtained from a woman between 45 and 65 years old who had recovered from COVID-19.

V usage is TRBV25-1 and J usage is TRBJ2-7, with a weak D call TRBD1 (6 bases). Trimming took 2 bases from V and 1 from J, leaving 21 bases between them. Looked up from germline, CDR1 is MGHDK and CDR2 is SYGVNS. This CDR3 region has 18 residues. DNA of the CDR3: TGTGCCAGCAGTGAACAAGATTCCGGACAGCCGAGATCCTACGAGCAGTACTTC. It codes for CASSEQDSGQPRSYEQYF.

V gene TRBV5-4 combines with J gene TRBJ2-7; D is possibly TRBD2 (7 bases). CDR1 is SGHNT and CDR2 is YYREEE in the germline V gene (reference sequence). The CDR3 runs to 14 residues. The V gene lost 1 base and the J gene lost 2 bases, with 10 bases spanning the gap. The CDR3 DNA sequence: TGTGCCAGCAGCTTGAGGGGGGGCCCCTACGAGCAGTACTTC. Protein product: CASSLRGGPYEQYF.

This chain links TRBV19 with TRBJ2-1; 9 bases line up with TRBD1. The J segment lost 12 bases and the V segment lost 4 bases, leaving 13 bases of the junction unmatched. Germline CDR1 LNHDA, CDR2 SQIVND (reference sequence). The CDR3 length is 15 residues. Written as DNA, the CDR3 is TGTGCCAGTAGTACTTGGACAGGGGCCAATATAGGGCAGTTCTTC. As protein: CASSTWTGANIGQFF.

J is TRBJ1-2 and V is TRBV7-9; D is unresolved. The length of the CDR3 is 15 residues. CDR1 SEHNR and CDR2 FQNEAQ come from the germline V gene (reference sequence). Trimming stripped 4 bases from V and 4 bases from J, with 16 bases between. In DNA, the CDR3 is TGTGCCAGCAGCTCTGTCGGGGAAGACCTCTATGGCTACACCTTC. Translated: CASSSVGEDLYGYTF.

In nucleotides, the CDR3 is TGTGCCAGCAGCGCTGCCCCCCTAGCGGGGGCATACGAGCAGTACTTC. Amino acids: CASSAAPLAGAYEQYF. The V call is TRBV9, the J call TRBJ2-7, with 10 positions matching TRBD2. Trimming at V came to 3 bases and at J to 4 bases, leaving 10 bases not matched to a gene. The CDR3 is 16 amino acids. Germline CDR1 SGDLS, CDR2 YYNGEE.

This clone has more than one count but fewer than ten. The gene calls are TRBV19 and TRBJ1-6; D may be TRBD1 (5 bases). Trimming took 2 bases from V and 10 from J, leaving 15 bases between them. This CDR3 spans 15 amino acids. Germline V gene data show CDR1 as LNHDA and CDR2 as SQIVND (reference sequence). The CDR3 reads CASSIQGSTGSPLHF. The CDR3 bases are TGTGCCAGTAGTATACAGGGCAGTACCGGGTCACCCCTCCACTTT.

V and J are TRBV28 and TRBJ1-2; D may be TRBD1 (6 bases). The CDR3 has 14 amino acids. CDR1 MDHEN and CDR2 SYDVKM come from the germline V gene. Trimming shortened V by 6 bases and J by 5 bases, and 16 bases separated the two germline ends. The CDR3 here is CASRTQQGSYGYTF. CDR3 nucleotide sequence: TGTGCCAGCAGAACTCAACAGGGTTCTTATGGCTACACCTTC.

The table lists this clone with a few counts. The J gene is TRBJ1-1, the V gene TRBV7-9; 8 bases line up with TRBD1. Trimming took 5 bases from V and 4 from J; bases not matched to a gene: 12. The CDR3 is 16 amino acids. Germline assignment: CDR1 SEHNR and CDR2 FQNEAQ (reference sequence). DNA for the CDR3: TGTGCCAGCAGCCATGGGGTCGACAGGGGTGGCACTGAAGCTTTCTTT. This gives the protein CASSHGVDRGGTEAFF. Complete variable domain (other parts from reference TRBV7-9 and TRBJ1-1): DTGVSQNPRHKITKRGQNVTFRCDPISEHNRLYWYRQTLGQGPEFLTYFQNEAQLEKSRLLSDRFSAERPKGSFSTLEIQRTEQGDSAMYLCASSHGVDRGGTEAFFGQGTRLTVV.

This chain's CDR3 is CASSPRTSGGAFGELFF. The CDR3 coding sequence is TGTGCCAGCAGCCCAAGAACTAGCGGGGGGGCCTTCGGGGAGCTGTTTTTT. The chain joins TRBV7-6 to TRBJ2-2; 13 bases agree with TRBD2. Looked up from germline, CDR1 is SGHVS and CDR2 is FNYEAQ. J gave up 7 bases and V 5 bases, and 10 bases lay outside the gene matches. CDR3 length: 17 residues.

The rearrangement joins TRBV7-9 to TRBJ1-4; no clear D gene. CDR1 is SEHNR, CDR2 FQNEAQ, per germline (reference sequence). The CDR3 is 14 amino acids. With 1 base removed from V and 8 bases from J, the gap between germline ends came to 11 bases. The CDR3 sequence is CASSLVGDGEKLFF. The CDR3 DNA is TGTGCCAGCAGCTTAGTCGGGGATGGAGAAAAACTGTTTTTT.